Here is one T cell receptor beta chain with its context. Unrecorded immune exposures were likely, despite nominal health at sampling. These data originate in a study of cytomegalovirus exposure and HLA in healthy donors. Across the whole study: Unique TCR beta sequences numbering some 120 million came from 190 million or so T cells in an earlier analysis.

The CDR3 spans 12 residues. Trimming removed 5 bases from V and 5 bases from J, with 8 bases in between. The germline V gene encodes CDR1 LNHDA and CDR2 SQIVND (reference sequence). PCR was performed using 60 Vbeta and 13 Jbeta primers. Methods used by the authors: Among the unique TCR beta chains that a later analysis counted, about 81 million in all, about 11 million were shared. Sequenced by immunoSEQ multiplex PCR; TCRdb stores in-frame clones only, minus some. Clonal size and the V and J genes are those of that table, whereas D and trimming came from the DNA. The data contain about 170,000 clones, roughly 81% of them singletons.

The chain recombines TRBV19 with TRBJ2-3; D is unresolved. This clonotype originated in a woman between 18 and 30 years old in good health and CMV-seropositive. The sample was PBMCs. The CDR3 protein is CASSLLRDTQYF. CDR3 DNA sequence: TGTGCCAGTAGTTTGCTAAGAGATACGCAGTATTTT.